The rows below give T cell receptor beta chains drawn from one sample of a study of long-term antiretroviral therapy in people with HIV. TCRdb's copy holds only in-frame clones and misses some; the assay was immunoSEQ multiplex PCR. The sample has under 35,000 clones; roughly 96% are singletons. This sample comprised unsorted PBMCs, obtained approximately 6.8 years after starting antiretroviral therapy. These receptors were taken from a young man with HIV. CDR3s include the opening cysteine and the closing phenylalanine or tryptophan. Clone sizes are given selectively: once, few, many, or a class where the clone is expanded.

>TRBJ2-3|NA|TRBV13
CASSAEGDTQYF
>TRBJ2-5|NA|TRBV30
CAWKGTERGETQYF
>TRBJ2-1|once|TRBV9
CASSVGYLGGRSVGTFDEQFF
>TRBJ2-2|NA|TRBV7-2
CASENQGTGELFF
>TRBJ2-3|once|TRBV27
CASSFGGTDTQYF
>TRBJ1-3|once|TRBV7-2
CASSLAGRDSSGNTIYF
>TRBJ2-7|NA|TRBV19
CATSGLAFHEQYF
>TRBJ2-7|NA|TRBV9
CASSVGGGQEQYF
>TRBJ2-7|NA|TRBV5-4
CASSLQGRDYEQYF
>TRBJ2-3|NA|TRBV2
CARRTAGDTQYF
>TRBJ1-2|NA|TRBV7-8
CASSLEIRVGYTF
>TRBJ1-1|NA|TRBV18
CASSKSGSDAEAFF
>TRBJ2-7|NA|TRBV5-1
CASNSGGQGASYEQYF
>TRBJ2-4|NA|TRBV7-8
CASSLRGVATEAKNIQYF
>TRBJ2-3|once|TRBV30
CAWSVQENLPPDTQYF
>TRBJ2-5|NA|TRBV18
CASSPIGRQETQYF
>TRBJ2-2|NA|TRBV5-5
CASSLLFDRGPDGELFF
>TRBJ2-5|NA|TRBV6-5
CASSRAGAGETQYF
>TRBJ2-2|NA|TRBV7-9
CASSLPEVDTGELFF
>TRBJ2-7|NA|TRBV7-8
CASSLRAGPYEQYF
>TRBJ1-2|NA|TRBV5-1
CASSLDRADYGYTF
>TRBJ1-4|NA|TRBV19
CASRMGGLGELTNEKLFF
>TRBJ1-2|NA|TRBV19
CASGGLEYGYTF
>TRBJ2-2|NA|TRBV29-1
CSGSRLAGNTGELFF
>TRBJ1-4|NA|TRBV4-2
CASSQVVGEGGNEKLFF
>TRBJ2-1|NA|TRBV4-3
CASSQIHMGEQFF
>TRBJ2-1|NA|TRBV7-2
CASSSIRHSRTEQFF
>TRBJ2-1|NA|TRBV6-1
CASTGTRIRSFF
>TRBJ1-5|NA|TRBV30
CAWSPPWGNKPQHF
>TRBJ2-5|NA|TRBV7-9
CASPPLGDQETQYF
>TRBJ1-1|NA|TRBV5-6
CASSLVGWGLNTEAFF
>TRBJ2-2|NA|TRBV16
CASEPAGGVPGELFF
>TRBJ1-2|once|TRBV7-6
CASSLRTGEGYTF
>TRBJ1-1|NA|TRBV5-6
CASSLEHSNTEAFF
>TRBJ2-5|once|TRBV27
CASTNIKTGGLETQYF
>TRBJ1-4|NA|TRBV11-3
CASSRGRNEKLFF
>TRBJ2-2|NA|TRBV6-6
CASSYGSGELFF